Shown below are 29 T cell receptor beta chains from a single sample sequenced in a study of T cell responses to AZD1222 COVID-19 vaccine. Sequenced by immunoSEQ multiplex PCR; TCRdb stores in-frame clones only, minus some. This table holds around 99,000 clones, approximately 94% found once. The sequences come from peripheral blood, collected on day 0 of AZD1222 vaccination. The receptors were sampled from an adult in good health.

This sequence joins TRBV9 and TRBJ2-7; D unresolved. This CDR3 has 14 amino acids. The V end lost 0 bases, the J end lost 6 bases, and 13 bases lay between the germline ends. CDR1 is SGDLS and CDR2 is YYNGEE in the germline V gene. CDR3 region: CASSVDGQPLEQYF. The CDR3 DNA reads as TGTGCCAGCAGCGTAGATGGGCAGCCCCTCGAGCAGTACTTC. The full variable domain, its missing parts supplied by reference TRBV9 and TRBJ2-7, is DSGVTQTPKHLITATGQRVTLRCSPRSGDLSVYWYQQSLDQGLQFLIQYYNGEERAKGNILERFSAQQFPDLHSELNLSSLELGDSALYFCASSVDGQPLEQYFGPGTRLTVT.

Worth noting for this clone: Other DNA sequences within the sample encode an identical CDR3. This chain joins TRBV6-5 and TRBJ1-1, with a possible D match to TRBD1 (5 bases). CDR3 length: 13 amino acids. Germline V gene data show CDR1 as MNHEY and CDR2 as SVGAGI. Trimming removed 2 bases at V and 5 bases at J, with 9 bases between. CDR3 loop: CASSYRGGTEAFF. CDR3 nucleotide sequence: TGTGCCAGCAGTTACCGGGGGGGGACTGAAGCTTTCTTT.

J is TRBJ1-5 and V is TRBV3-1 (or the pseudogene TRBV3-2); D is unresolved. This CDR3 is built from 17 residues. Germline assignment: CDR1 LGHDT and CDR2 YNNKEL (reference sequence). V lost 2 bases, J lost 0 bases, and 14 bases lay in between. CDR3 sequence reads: CASSQSKGSHSNQPQHF. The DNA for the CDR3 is TGTGCCAGCAGCCAAAGTAAAGGGTCACATAGCAATCAGCCCCAGCATTTT.

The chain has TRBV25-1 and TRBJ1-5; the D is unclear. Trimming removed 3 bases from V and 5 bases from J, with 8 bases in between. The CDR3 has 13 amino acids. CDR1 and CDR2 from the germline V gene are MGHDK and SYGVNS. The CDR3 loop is CASSEVGYQPQHF. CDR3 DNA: TGTGCCAGCAGTGAGGTTGGGTATCAGCCCCAGCATTTT.

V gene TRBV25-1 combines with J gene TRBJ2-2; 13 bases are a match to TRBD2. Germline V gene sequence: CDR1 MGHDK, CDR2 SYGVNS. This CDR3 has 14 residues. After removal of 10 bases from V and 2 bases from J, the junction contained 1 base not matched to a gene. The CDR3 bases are TGTGCCACGGGACTAGCGGGAAACACCGGGGAGCTGTTTTTT. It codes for CATGLAGNTGELFF.

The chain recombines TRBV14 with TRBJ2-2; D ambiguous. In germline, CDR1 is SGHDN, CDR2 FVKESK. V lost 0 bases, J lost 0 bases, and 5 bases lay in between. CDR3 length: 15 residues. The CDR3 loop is CASSQDRPNTGELFF. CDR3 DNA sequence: TGTGCCAGCAGCCAAGATCGACCGAACACCGGGGAGCTGTTTTTT.

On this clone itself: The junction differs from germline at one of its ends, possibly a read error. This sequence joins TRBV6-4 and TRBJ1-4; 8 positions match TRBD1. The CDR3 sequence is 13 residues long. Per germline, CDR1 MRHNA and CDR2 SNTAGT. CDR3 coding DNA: TGTGCCAGCAAAAAACCCCCCCCAGGGGGCTCAGGGTTT. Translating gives CASKKPPPGGSGF.

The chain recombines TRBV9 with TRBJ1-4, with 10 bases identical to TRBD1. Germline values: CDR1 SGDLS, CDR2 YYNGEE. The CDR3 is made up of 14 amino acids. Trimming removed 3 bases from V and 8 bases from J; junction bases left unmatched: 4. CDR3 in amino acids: CASSAGQGREKLFF. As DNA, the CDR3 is TGTGCCAGCAGCGCGGGACAGGGGAGAGAAAAACTGTTTTTT.

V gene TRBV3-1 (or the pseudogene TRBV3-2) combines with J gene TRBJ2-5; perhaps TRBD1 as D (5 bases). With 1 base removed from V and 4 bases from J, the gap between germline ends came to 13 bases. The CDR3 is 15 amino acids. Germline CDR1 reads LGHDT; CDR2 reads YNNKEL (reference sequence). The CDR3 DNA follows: TGTGCCAGCAGCCAAGGCTCCAGAAGGGGAGAGACCCAGTACTTC. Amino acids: CASSQGSRRGETQYF.

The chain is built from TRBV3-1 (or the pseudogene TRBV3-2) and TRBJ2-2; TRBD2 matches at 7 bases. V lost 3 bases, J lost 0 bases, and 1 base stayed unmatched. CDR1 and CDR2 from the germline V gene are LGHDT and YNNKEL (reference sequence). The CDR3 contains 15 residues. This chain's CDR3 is CASSHLAANTGELFF. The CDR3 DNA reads TGTGCCAGCAGCCATCTAGCGGCGAACACCGGGGAGCTGTTTTTT.

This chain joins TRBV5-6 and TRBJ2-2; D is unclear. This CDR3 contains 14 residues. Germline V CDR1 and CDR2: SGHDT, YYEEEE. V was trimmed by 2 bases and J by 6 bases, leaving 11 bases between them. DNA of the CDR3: TGTGCCAGCAGCTTAGCGATTCTGTCCGGGGAGCTGTTTTTT. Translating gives CASSLAILSGELFF.

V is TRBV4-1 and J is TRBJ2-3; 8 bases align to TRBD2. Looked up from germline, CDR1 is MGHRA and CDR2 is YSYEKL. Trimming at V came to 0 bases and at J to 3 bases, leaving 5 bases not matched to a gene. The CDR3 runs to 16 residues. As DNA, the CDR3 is TGCGCCAGCAGCCAAGAGAGGAGCGGGAGAACAGATACGCAGTATTTT. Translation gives CASSQERSGRTDTQYF.

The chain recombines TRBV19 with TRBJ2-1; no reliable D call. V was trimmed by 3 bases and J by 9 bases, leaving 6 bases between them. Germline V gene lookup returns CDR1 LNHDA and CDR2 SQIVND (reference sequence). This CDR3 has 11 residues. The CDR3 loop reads CASSMGSEQFF. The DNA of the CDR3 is TGTGCCAGTAGTATGGGTAGTGAGCAGTTCTTC.

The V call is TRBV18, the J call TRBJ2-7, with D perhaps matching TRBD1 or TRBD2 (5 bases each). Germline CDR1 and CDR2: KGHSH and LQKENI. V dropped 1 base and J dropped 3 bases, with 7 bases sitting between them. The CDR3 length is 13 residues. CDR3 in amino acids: CASSPRGSYEQYF. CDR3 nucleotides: TGTGCCAGCTCACCACGGGGGAGCTACGAGCAGTACTTC.

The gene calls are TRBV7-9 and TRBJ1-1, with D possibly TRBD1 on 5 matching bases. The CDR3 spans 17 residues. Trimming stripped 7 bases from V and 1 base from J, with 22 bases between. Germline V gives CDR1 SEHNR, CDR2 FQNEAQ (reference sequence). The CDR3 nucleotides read TGTGCCAGCACCAAAATCGGTAGGGGAGTTGGGAACACTGAAGCTTTCTTT. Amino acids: CASTKIGRGVGNTEAFF.

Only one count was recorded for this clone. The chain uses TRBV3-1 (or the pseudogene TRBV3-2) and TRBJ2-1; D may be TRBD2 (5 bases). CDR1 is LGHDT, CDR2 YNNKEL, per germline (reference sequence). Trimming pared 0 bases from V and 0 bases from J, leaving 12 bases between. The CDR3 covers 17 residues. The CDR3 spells CASSQEGSGSSYNEQFF. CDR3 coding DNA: TGTGCCAGCAGCCAAGAAGGTTCGGGAAGCTCCTACAATGAGCAGTTCTTC.

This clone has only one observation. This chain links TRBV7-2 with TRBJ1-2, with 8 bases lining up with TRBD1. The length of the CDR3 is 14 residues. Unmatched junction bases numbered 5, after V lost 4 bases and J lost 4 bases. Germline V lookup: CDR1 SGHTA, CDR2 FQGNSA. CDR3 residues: CASSSTGAGYGYTF. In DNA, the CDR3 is TGTGCCAGCAGCTCGACAGGGGCAGGCTATGGCTACACCTTC. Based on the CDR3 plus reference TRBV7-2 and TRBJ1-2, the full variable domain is GAGVSQSPSNKVTEKGKDVELRCDPISGHTALYWYRQSLGQGLEFLIYFQGNSAPDKSGLPSDRFSAERTGGSVSTLTIQRTQQEDSAVYLCASSSTGAGYGYTFGSGTRLTVV.

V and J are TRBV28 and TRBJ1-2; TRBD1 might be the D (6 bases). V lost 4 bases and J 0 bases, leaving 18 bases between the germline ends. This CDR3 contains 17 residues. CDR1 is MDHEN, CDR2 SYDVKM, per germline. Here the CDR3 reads CASSSHTPGHPNYGYTF. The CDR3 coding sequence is TGTGCCAGCAGTTCACACACACCGGGACATCCTAACTATGGCTACACCTTC.

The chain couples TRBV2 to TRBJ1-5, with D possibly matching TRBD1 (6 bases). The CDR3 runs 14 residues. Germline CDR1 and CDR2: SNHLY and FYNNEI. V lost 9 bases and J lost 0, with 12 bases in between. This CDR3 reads CASGGAFSNQPQHF. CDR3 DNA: TGTGCCAGTGGGGGGGCCTTTAGCAATCAGCCCCAGCATTTT.

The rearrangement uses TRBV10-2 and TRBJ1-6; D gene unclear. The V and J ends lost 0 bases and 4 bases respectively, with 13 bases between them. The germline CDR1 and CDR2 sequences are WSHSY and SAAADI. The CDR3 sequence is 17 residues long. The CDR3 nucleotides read TGCGCCAGCAGTGAGTCGAAAGCAGTCAAATATAATTCACCCCTCCACTTT. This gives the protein CASSESKAVKYNSPLHF.

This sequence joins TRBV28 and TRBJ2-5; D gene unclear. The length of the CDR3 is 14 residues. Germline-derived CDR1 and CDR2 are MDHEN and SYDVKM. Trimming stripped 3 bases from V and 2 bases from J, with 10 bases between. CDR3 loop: CASSFEGPQETQYF. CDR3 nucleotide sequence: TGTGCCAGCAGTTTTGAAGGCCCGCAAGAGACCCAGTACTTC.

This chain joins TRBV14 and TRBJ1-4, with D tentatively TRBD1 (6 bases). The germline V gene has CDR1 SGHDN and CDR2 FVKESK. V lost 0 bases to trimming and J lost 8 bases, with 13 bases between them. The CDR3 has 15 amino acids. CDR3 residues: CASSQDHRVMEKLFF. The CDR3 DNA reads TGTGCCAGCAGCCAAGATCACAGGGTGATGGAAAAACTGTTTTTT. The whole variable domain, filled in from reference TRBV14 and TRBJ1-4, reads EAGVTQFPSHSVIEKGQTVTLRCDPISGHDNLYWYRRVMGKEIKFLLHFVKESKQDESGMPNNRFLAERTGGTYSTLKVQPAELEDSGVYFCASSQDHRVMEKLFFGSGTQLSVL.

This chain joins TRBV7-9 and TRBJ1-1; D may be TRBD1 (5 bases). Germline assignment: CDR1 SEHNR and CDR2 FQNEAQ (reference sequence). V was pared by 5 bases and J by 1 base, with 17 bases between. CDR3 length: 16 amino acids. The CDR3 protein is CASSASPPQENTEAFF. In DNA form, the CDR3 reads TGTGCCAGCAGCGCCTCCCCGCCACAGGAGAACACTGAAGCTTTCTTT.

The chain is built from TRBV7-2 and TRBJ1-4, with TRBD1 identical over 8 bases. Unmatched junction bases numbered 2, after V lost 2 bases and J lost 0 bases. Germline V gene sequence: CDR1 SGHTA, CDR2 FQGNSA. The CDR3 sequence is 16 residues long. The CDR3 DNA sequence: TGTGCCAGCAGCTTACTGGGACAGGCAACTAATGAAAAACTGTTTTTT. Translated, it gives CASSLLGQATNEKLFF.

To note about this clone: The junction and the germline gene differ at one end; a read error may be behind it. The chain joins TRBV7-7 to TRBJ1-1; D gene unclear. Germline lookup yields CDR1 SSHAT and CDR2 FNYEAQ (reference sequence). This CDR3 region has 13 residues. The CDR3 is CASSLRPNTEAFF. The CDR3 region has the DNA TGTGCTAGCAGCCTCCGACCCAACACTGAAGCTTTCTTT.

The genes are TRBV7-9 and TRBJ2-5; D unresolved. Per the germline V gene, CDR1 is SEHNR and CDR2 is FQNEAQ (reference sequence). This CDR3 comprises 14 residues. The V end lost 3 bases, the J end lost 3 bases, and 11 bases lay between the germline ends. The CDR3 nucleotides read TGTGCCAGCAGCTTCCTGGGCGTAAAAGAGACCCAGTACTTC. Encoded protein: CASSFLGVKETQYF.

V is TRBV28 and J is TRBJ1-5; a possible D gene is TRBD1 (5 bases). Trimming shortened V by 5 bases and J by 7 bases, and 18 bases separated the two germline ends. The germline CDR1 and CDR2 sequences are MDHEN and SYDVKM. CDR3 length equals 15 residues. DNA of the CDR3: TGTGCCAGCAGTAAGCAGGGAGGAGTTGGCCAGCCCCAGCATTTT. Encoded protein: CASSKQGGVGQPQHF.

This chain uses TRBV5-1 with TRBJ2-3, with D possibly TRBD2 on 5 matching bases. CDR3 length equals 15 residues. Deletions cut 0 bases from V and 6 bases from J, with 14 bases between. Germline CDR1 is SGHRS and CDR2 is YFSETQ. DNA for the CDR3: TGCGCCAGCAGCTTGGGTGAGGGTCTGTCGGATACGCAGTATTTT. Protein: CASSLGEGLSDTQYF.

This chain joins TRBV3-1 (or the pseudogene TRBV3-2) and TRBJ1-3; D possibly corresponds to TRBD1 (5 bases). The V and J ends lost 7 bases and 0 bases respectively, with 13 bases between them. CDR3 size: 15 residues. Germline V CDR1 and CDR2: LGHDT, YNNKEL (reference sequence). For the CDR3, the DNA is TGTGCCAGCACCTTCGGGCAGGGCTCTGGAAACACCATATATTTT. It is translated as CASTFGQGSGNTIYF.